The 12 T cell receptor beta chains below were found in one sample sequenced in a study of HIV-infected patients and healthy controls. No cell fractionation was done, so the repertoire covers all unsorted peripheral blood T cells. Reverse transcription used 450 to 500 ng RNA and constant-region primers for alpha and beta. Using multiplexing indices, alpha and beta chain libraries were generated apart by chain-specific third strand synthesis. TCRdb reanalysed the 5' RACE reads using MiXCR and keeps one entry per CDR3 protein. Of tens of thousands of distinct CDR3 sequences in the sample, 7.5% to 10% are singletons; the top ten hold roughly 4%. What was sequenced was blood. The receptor source for this set is an adult in good health.

This clonotype was found many times. The genes are TRBV5-4 and TRBJ2-7; possibly TRBD2 for D (6 bases). This CDR3 is 15 amino acids long. Per germline, CDR1 SGHNT and CDR2 YYREEE (reference sequence). Trimming left V 4 bases short and J 4 bases short, with 18 bases between. CDR3 region: CASSQTRLGWYEQYF. The CDR3 DNA reads as TGTGCCAGCAGCCAAACCCGACTAGGGTGGTACGAGCAGTACTTC.

This chain connects TRBV7-6 to TRBJ2-1, with D possibly being TRBD2 (7 bases). The germline CDR1 and CDR2 sequences are SGHVS and FNYEAQ. This CDR3 has 16 residues. With 0 bases removed from V and 8 bases from J, the gap between germline ends came to 17 bases. This chain's CDR3 is CASSLAGGGRMDEQFF. The CDR3 region has the DNA TGTGCCAGCAGCTTAGCGGGGGGGGGGCGTATGGATGAGCAGTTCTTC.

The CDR3 region has the DNA TGTGCCAGCAGTTCCTCGGACCGGACCGGGGAGCTGTTTTTT. Translated: CASSSSDRTGELFF. V usage is TRBV28 and J usage is TRBJ2-2; D gene unclear. CDR1 and CDR2 from the germline V gene are MDHEN and SYDVKM. The V gene lost 4 bases and the J gene lost 5 bases, with 11 bases spanning the gap. The CDR3 is 14 amino acids. Full variable domain (rest looked up from reference TRBV28 and TRBJ2-2): DVKVTQSSRYLVKRTGEKVFLECVQDMDHENMFWYRQDPGLGLRLIYFSYDVKMKEKGDIPEGYSVSREKKERFSLILESASTNQTSMYLCASSSSDRTGELFFGEGSRLTVL.

This clonotype was seen a handful of times. The genes are TRBV6-5 and TRBJ2-7, with 7 nucleotides matching TRBD1. The length of the CDR3 is 13 residues. The germline CDR1 and CDR2 sequences are MNHEY and SVGAGI. The J segment lost 5 bases and the V segment lost 4 bases, leaving 5 bases of the junction unmatched. The CDR3 bases are TGTGCCAGCAGTTTGACAGGGTGGGACGAGCAGTACTTC. This encodes CASSLTGWDEQYF.

This clonotype was observed many times. The J gene is TRBJ1-5, the V gene TRBV12-3 or TRBV12-4, with TRBD1 identical over 8 bases. This CDR3 is built from 14 residues. Trimming removed 4 bases from V and 2 bases from J; junction bases left unmatched: 1. In DNA, the CDR3 is TGTGCCAGCAGTTCGACAGGGGGCAATCAGCCCCAGCATTTT. It is translated as CASSSTGGNQPQHF.

The sample holds many counts of this clonotype. The chain recombines TRBV6-5 with TRBJ2-3; 9 bases map to TRBD2. Germline CDR1 reads MNHEY; CDR2 reads SVGAGI. The junction had 5 bases not matched to a gene; V was cut back by 4 bases and J by 3 bases. The CDR3 has 15 residues. This CDR3 is CASSSPSGVTDTQYF. CDR3 nucleotide sequence: TGTGCCAGCAGTTCCCCTAGCGGGGTAACAGATACGCAGTATTTT.

At least ten counts were recorded for this clonotype. The V gene is TRBV5-1, the J gene TRBJ1-2, with D uncertain. This CDR3 is 14 amino acids long. Germline CDR1 SGHRS, CDR2 YFSETQ. V was pared by 0 bases and J by 3 bases, with 9 bases between. The CDR3 DNA sequence: TGCGCCAGCAGCTTGGCAGGCCAGGACTATGGCTACACCTTC. Encoded protein: CASSLAGQDYGYTF.

By frequency in the sample, this clonotype is medium-sized. The chain recombines TRBV4-1 with TRBJ2-5; D unresolved. Trimming left V 3 bases short and J 4 bases short, with 9 bases between. This CDR3 has 13 amino acids. The germline gives CDR1 MGHRA, CDR2 YSYEKL. The CDR3 coding sequence is TGCGCCAGCAGCCAGTGGGTCTCAGAGACCCAGTACTTC. This translates into CASSQWVSETQYF.

This clonotype occurred many times. The CDR3 bases are TGTGCCAGCAGAAACAGGGGTCGTGAGTACTTC. This gives the protein CASRNRGREYF. The gene calls are TRBV28 and TRBJ2-7; TRBD1 agrees at 7 bases. CDR1 is MDHEN, CDR2 SYDVKM, per germline. The trim removed 6 bases at V and 11 bases at J, leaving 7 bases unmatched. The CDR3 spans 11 residues.

This clonotype has a count of ten or more. The gene calls are TRBV7-2 and TRBJ2-1; D is uncertain. Germline assignment: CDR1 SGHTA and CDR2 FQGNSA. The CDR3 totals 12 residues. Trimming removed 2 bases at V and 5 bases at J, with 4 bases between. The CDR3: CASSLIDNEQFF. CDR3 DNA sequence: TGTGCCAGCAGCTTAATTGACAATGAGCAGTTCTTC.

This clonotype was observed many times. The rearrangement uses TRBV11-1 and TRBJ2-1; weak D call: TRBD1 (7 bases). V shed 1 base and J shed 8 bases, with 12 bases lying between them. The germline CDR1 and CDR2 sequences are SGHAT and FQDESV (reference sequence). The CDR3 runs 14 residues. DNA of the CDR3: TGTGCCAGCAGCTTAGATGGAGGGGGCGATGAGCAGTTCTTC. Protein product: CASSLDGGGDEQFF.

This clonotype appeared many times. One end of the junction fails to match germline, which may point to a read error. The rearrangement joins TRBV28 to TRBJ1-5; perhaps TRBD1 as D (5 bases). Germline V gene data show CDR1 as MDHEN and CDR2 as SYDVKM. The CDR3 has 13 amino acids. The CDR3 reads CAGSGTANQPQHF. DNA for the CDR3: TGTGCCGGCAGCGGGACTGCCAATCAGCCCCAGCATTTT.